These T cell receptor beta chains were read from a single sample in a study of T cell changes during pregnancy in multiple sclerosis. The protocol was immunoSEQ multiplex PCR, while the TCRdb copy is restricted to in-frame clones and leaves out a portion. The data show 85,000 to 130,000 clones, 85% to 95% seen once. The sample was peripheral blood, taken after pregnancy. The receptor set was obtained from a female donor with multiple sclerosis, enrolled in a pregnancy study. CDR3s include the opening cysteine and the closing phenylalanine or tryptophan. Each record gives: clone size, J gene, V gene, D gene, CDR3 protein, CDR3 DNA. D genes are given only for firm matches. Clone size appears in some rows only: once, few, many, or a class for an expanded clone.

>once|TRBJ2-7|TRBV4-2|.
CASSLWTGSSYEQYF
TGTGCCAGCAGCCTTTGGACTGGGAGCTCCTACGAGCAGTACTTC
>.|TRBJ1-4|TRBV6-1|.
CASSEAMRSLELFF
TGTGCCAGCAGTGAAGCGATGAGGAGTTTGGAACTGTTTTTT
>.|TRBJ1-5|TRBV28|.
CASSSGGNQPQHF
TGTGCCAGCAGTTCGGGTGGCAATCAGCCCCAGCATTTT
>.|TRBJ2-1|TRBV5-6|TRBD2
CASSLESLRGSSHEQFF
TGTGCCAGCAGCTTGGAGTCCCTGCGGGGGTCTTCGCATGAGCAGTTCTTC
>.|TRBJ2-7|TRBV7-2|TRBD1
CASSYRDRAYEQYF
TGTGCCAGCAGCTATCGGGACAGGGCCTACGAGCAGTACTTC
>.|TRBJ2-3|TRBV5-1|.
CASSLGSPDTQYF
TGCGCCAGCAGCTTAGGGAGCCCAGATACGCAGTATTTT
>.|TRBJ1-1|TRBV10-1|TRBD1
CASSLGQGAPEAFF
TGCGCCAGCAGCCTCGGACAGGGGGCTCCTGAAGCTTTCTTT
>.|TRBJ1-3|TRBV7-9|.
CASSSPGGNTIYF
TGTGCCAGCAGCTCCCCAGGTGGAAACACCATATATTTT
>.|TRBJ1-5|TRBV7-9|TRBD1
CASSPGQGNQPQHF
TGTGCCAGCAGCCCGGGACAGGGGAATCAGCCCCAGCATTTT
>once|TRBJ1-4|TRBV30|.
CAWSVKLRQGRNEKLFF
TGTGCCTGGAGTGTAAAATTGCGGCAGGGTAGGAATGAAAAACTGTTTTTT
>once|TRBJ2-1|TRBV15|.
CATSRRVGANEQFF
TGTGCCACCAGCAGAAGAGTGGGGGCGAATGAGCAGTTCTTC
>.|TRBJ1-1|TRBV19|TRBD1
CASKTGGSNEAFF
TGTGCCAGCAAGACAGGGGGCTCTAATGAAGCTTTCTTT
>.|TRBJ1-2|TRBV5-1|TRBD1
CASSLQGDYGYTF
TGCGCCAGCAGCTTGCAGGGGGACTATGGCTACACCTTC
>.|TRBJ1-1|TRBV2|.
CASSSAGRGTEAFF
TGTGCCAGCAGTTCGGCAGGGAGGGGCACTGAAGCTTTCTTT
>few|TRBJ2-7|TRBV6-5|TRBD1
CASSYGQGAYEQYF
TGTGCCAGCAGTTACGGACAGGGGGCCTACGAGCAGTACTTC
>.|TRBJ2-2|TRBV19|TRBD2
CASMSGKRRGTRELFF
TGTGCCAGTATGAGCGGGAAAAGGAGGGGAACCCGGGAGCTGTTTTTT
>few|TRBJ1-2|TRBV7-2|TRBD1
CASSVGQGARGYTF
TGTGCCAGCAGCGTCGGACAGGGGGCGCGGGGCTACACCTTC
>.|TRBJ2-2|TRBV29-1|.
CSVGGQGNTGELFF
TGCAGCGTTGGCGGCCAGGGAAACACCGGGGAGCTGTTTTTT
>.|TRBJ2-5|TRBV7-2|.
CASSLDTGSETQYF
TGTGCCAGCAGCTTGGATACAGGGTCGGAGACCCAGTACTTC
>.|TRBJ2-7|TRBV10-1|.
CASGTGFEQYF
TGCGCCAGCGGGACTGGTTTCGAGCAGTACTTC
>once|TRBJ1-5|TRBV7-9|TRBD1
CASSQGVGQGRDQPQHF
TGTGCCAGCAGCCAAGGAGTCGGACAGGGTAGGGATCAGCCCCAGCATTTT
>.|TRBJ2-7|TRBV18|TRBD2
CASSPMGTSGSYEQYF
TGTGCCAGCTCACCAATGGGGACTAGCGGCTCCTACGAGCAGTACTTC
>.|TRBJ1-4|TRBV5-1|TRBD1
CASSLGQGEIEKLFF
TGCGCCAGCAGCCTAGGACAGGGAGAGATTGAAAAACTGTTTTTT
>once|TRBJ2-1|TRBV11-3|.
CASSLGGPSYNEQFF
TGTGCCAGCAGCTTAGGCGGTCCTTCCTACAATGAGCAGTTCTTC
>.|TRBJ2-1|TRBV7-7|.
CASSPLGEDYNEQFF
TGTGCCAGCAGCCCCTTGGGGGAGGATTACAATGAGCAGTTCTTC
>.|TRBJ1-5|TRBV28|.
CASSLKRGASNQPQHF
TGTGCCAGCAGTTTAAAACGGGGGGCAAGCAATCAGCCCCAGCATTTT